This TCR beta chain was recovered during a study of blood T cell repertoires in COVID-19. Using immunoSEQ multiplex PCR, the repertoire was profiled, and TCRdb retains in-frame clones only, with some absent. The data hold about 320,000 clones, with 80% to 90% observed a single time. V was cut by 4 bases and J by 1 base, with 8 bases left in between. This CDR3 has 14 amino acids. Germline CDR1 and CDR2: SGHTA and FQGNSA. The sample comprised PBMCs or T cells enriched from blood (not recorded which). The TCR was taken from a woman aged 18-35 years who had recovered from COVID-19. V gene TRBV7-2 combines with J gene TRBJ2-1, with TRBD2 as a possible D gene (5 bases). The CDR3 sequence is CASSSTSSYNEQFF. For the CDR3, the DNA is TGTGCCAGCAGCTCAACTAGTTCCTACAATGAGCAGTTCTTC. The full variable domain, rest sourced from reference TRBV7-2 and TRBJ2-1, is GAGVSQSPSNKVTEKGKDVELRCDPISGHTALYWYRQSLGQGLEFLIYFQGNSAPDKSGLPSDRFSAERTGGSVSTLTIQRTQQEDSAVYLCASSSTSSYNEQFFGPGTRLTVL.